These 32 T cell receptor beta chains were all obtained from the same sample, sequenced in a study of T cells after posttransplantation cyclophosphamide. Control samples came 1 year after myeloablative marrow transplants with methotrexate plus calcineurin inhibitor. Sequencing used immunoSEQ multiplex PCR; TCRdb keeps in-frame clones, though not all of them. The data hold around 17,000 clones, with roughly 85% observed a single time. The sample here was PBMCs, taken after allogeneic stem cell transplant with calcineurin inhibitor and methotrexate. The receptors come from a female patient aged 18 to 35 who received an allogeneic stem cell transplant from an unrelated donor, was CMV-positive, and had acute and chronic GVHD. Some T cells may be graft donor cells.

The chain has TRBV18 and TRBJ1-1; unclear D gene. Trimming shortened V by 2 bases and J by 1 base, and 11 bases separated the two germline ends. Germline assignment: CDR1 KGHSH and CDR2 LQKENI. The CDR3 has 15 amino acids. CDR3 bases: TGTGCCAGCTCACCATTGAGTTCCGGGAACACTGAAGCTTTCTTT. Encoded protein: CASSPLSSGNTEAFF.

The rearrangement joins TRBV7-6 to TRBJ2-5; TRBD1 is a possible D gene (5 bases). The ends were cut back, 4 bases at V and 4 bases at J, with 19 bases in the middle. The germline V gene encodes CDR1 SGHVS and CDR2 FNYEAQ. This CDR3 has 16 amino acids. The CDR3 here is CASSSQDTYIGETQYF. CDR3 nucleotide sequence: TGTGCCAGCAGCTCCCAGGACACATACATCGGAGAGACCCAGTACTTC.

This sequence joins TRBV4-1 and TRBJ2-1; D is perhaps TRBD2 (6 bases). V gave up 1 base and J gave up 0 bases, with 13 bases separating them. Germline V lookup: CDR1 MGHRA, CDR2 YSYEKL. This CDR3 has 17 amino acids. The CDR3: CASSQGGLESSYNEQFF. CDR3 DNA: TGCGCCAGCAGCCAAGGGGGACTGGAGAGCTCCTACAATGAGCAGTTCTTC.

This chain joins TRBV11-2 and TRBJ1-2, with 9 positions matching TRBD1. The CDR3 consists of 14 residues. Trimming removed 1 base from V and 8 bases from J; junction bases left unmatched: 5. Germline-derived CDR1 and CDR2 are SGHAT and FQNNGV. The DNA for the CDR3 is TGTGCCAGCAGCTTAGGCACAGGGGGCCGGGGCTACACCTTC. Amino acid sequence: CASSLGTGGRGYTF. The full variable domain, with the rest looked up from reference TRBV11-2 and TRBJ1-2, is EAGVAQSPRYKIIEKRQSVAFWCNPISGHATLYWYQQILGQGPKLLIQFQNNGVVDDSQLPKDRFSAERLKGVDSTLKIQPAKLEDSAVYLCASSLGTGGRGYTFGSGTRLTVV.

The chain has TRBV4-1 and TRBJ2-7; the D gene is possibly TRBD2 (5 bases). Germline CDR1 and CDR2: MGHRA and YSYEKL. V dropped 6 bases and J dropped 3 bases, with 18 bases sitting between them. CDR3 size: 15 residues. The CDR3 nucleotides are TGCGCCAGCAGTCCTAGCTCGGCCCCAGTCTACGAGCAGTACTTC. Encoded protein: CASSPSSAPVYEQYF.

This chain connects TRBV4-2 to TRBJ2-3; 7 bases align to TRBD1. The V gene end was trimmed by 1 base and the J gene end by 4 bases; junction bases not matched to a gene: 11. This CDR3 spans 17 amino acids. The germline V gene has CDR1 LGHNA and CDR2 YNFKEQ. The CDR3 here is CASSQAARTGFPDTQYF. The CDR3 region has the DNA TGTGCCAGCAGCCAAGCTGCCCGGACAGGATTCCCAGATACGCAGTATTTT.

V gene TRBV7-9 combines with J gene TRBJ1-4; weak D call: TRBD1 (5 bases). Germline loops: CDR1 SEHNR, CDR2 FQNEAQ (reference sequence). V was shortened by 5 bases and J by 4 bases, with 17 bases between the two germline ends. This CDR3 comprises 16 residues. The CDR3 coding sequence is TGTGCCAGCAGCCAATTTGGGGGACTGCTTAATGAAAAACTGTTTTTT. It is translated as CASSQFGGLLNEKLFF.

This clone was seen only a few times. The chain links TRBV5-4 to TRBJ2-7; the match to TRBD1 covers 8 bases. Losses at the gene ends were 4 bases for V and 5 bases for J; bases not matched to a gene: 11. Germline V gene data show CDR1 as SGHNT and CDR2 as YYREEE (reference sequence). CDR3 length: 15 amino acids. CDR3 loop: CASSLRDRPSHEQYF. CDR3 sequence (DNA): TGTGCCAGCAGCCTCCGGGACAGGCCATCTCACGAGCAGTACTTC.

This rearrangement joins TRBV7-2 to TRBJ2-7; 7 bases align to TRBD1. V lost 6 bases and J lost 6; bases outside the gene matches: 14. The length of the CDR3 is 15 residues. CDR1 and CDR2 from the germline V gene are SGHTA and FQGNSA. In DNA form, the CDR3 reads TGTGCCAGCAGTCAACGATCGACAGGGATCATCGAGCAGTACTTC. Its protein product is CASSQRSTGIIEQYF.

This clone was picked up one time. V is TRBV19 and J is TRBJ2-2; D is unresolved. The germline V gene encodes CDR1 LNHDA and CDR2 SQIVND (reference sequence). The CDR3 length is 14 residues. Trimming removed 6 bases from V and 0 bases from J, with 8 bases in between. The CDR3: CASRAAPNTGELFF. The CDR3 nucleotides read TGTGCCAGTAGGGCGGCTCCGAACACCGGGGAGCTGTTTTTT.

The V call is TRBV18, the J call TRBJ2-5; 10 bases are a match to TRBD1. With V trimmed by 4 bases and J by 2 bases, 7 bases remained unmatched. CDR1 KGHSH and CDR2 LQKENI come from the germline V gene. The length of the CDR3 is 16 residues. Here the CDR3 reads CASSLLDRGFQETQYF. Written as DNA, the CDR3 is TGTGCCAGCTCACTCTTGGACAGGGGGTTTCAAGAGACCCAGTACTTC.

The chain employs TRBV7-2 and TRBJ2-1; a weak D match, TRBD2 (5 bases). The V and J ends lost 3 bases and 9 bases respectively, with 15 bases between them. This CDR3 spans 14 amino acids. Looked up from germline, CDR1 is SGHTA and CDR2 is FQGNSA. CDR3 coding DNA: TGTGCCAGCAGCTTGGAGCCCCTGAGCGGTGAGCAGTTCTTC. Protein product: CASSLEPLSGEQFF. Drawing the rest from reference TRBV7-2 and TRBJ2-1, the complete variable domain is GAGVSQSPSNKVTEKGKDVELRCDPISGHTALYWYRQSLGQGLEFLIYFQGNSAPDKSGLPSDRFSAERTGGSVSTLTIQRTQQEDSAVYLCASSLEPLSGEQFFGPGTRLTVL.

The V gene is TRBV27, the J gene TRBJ2-7, with TRBD2 matching 15 bases. Germline lookup yields CDR1 MNHEY and CDR2 SMNVEV (reference sequence). This CDR3 comprises 15 residues. V gave up 5 bases and J gave up 6 bases; unmatched junction bases: 5. CDR3 in amino acids: CASSPRTSGRGEQYF. The CDR3 DNA sequence: TGTGCCAGCAGTCCCCGGACTAGCGGGAGGGGCGAGCAGTACTTC.

The genes are TRBV30 and TRBJ1-6, with 7 bases matching TRBD1. Trimming at V came to 5 bases and at J to 4 bases, leaving 5 bases not matched to a gene. The CDR3 runs to 14 residues. Germline-derived CDR1 and CDR2 are GTSNPN and SVGIG (reference sequence). CDR3 bases: TGTGCCTGGGCCCGGGACAGTTATAATTCACCCCTCCACTTT. It is translated as CAWARDSYNSPLHF. The full variable domain, its missing parts supplied by reference TRBV30 and TRBJ1-6, is SQTIHQWPATLVQPVGSPLSLECTVEGTSNPNLYWYRQAAGRGLQLLFYSVGIGQISSEVPQNLSASRPQDRQFILSSKKLLLSDSGFYLCAWARDSYNSPLHFGNGTRLTVT.

The V call is TRBV5-1, the J call TRBJ1-2, with unresolved D. The V end was cut by 4 bases, the J end by 4 bases, with 14 bases between. This CDR3 spans 14 amino acids. The V gene's germline CDR1 is SGHRS and CDR2 YFSETQ. The CDR3 region is CASSPSPGGYGYTF. The CDR3 DNA reads as TGCGCCAGCAGCCCCTCACCTGGCGGCTATGGCTACACCTTC.

The gene calls are TRBV29-1 and TRBJ2-5; possibly TRBD2 for D (5 bases). Trimming removed 6 bases at V and 1 base at J, with 21 bases between. Germline V gene data show CDR1 as SQVTM and CDR2 as ANQGSEA. The CDR3 runs 16 residues. The CDR3 bases are TGCAGCGTGATCCTGAGGGAGATCTGGGTCCAAGAGACCCAGTACTTC. Its protein is CSVILREIWVQETQYF.

V and J are TRBV7-6 and TRBJ1-3; the match to TRBD1 covers 7 bases. This CDR3 region has 17 residues. Germline V CDR1 and CDR2: SGHVS, FNYEAQ. Trimming took 0 bases from V and 12 from J; bases not matched to a gene: 17. CDR3 in amino acids: CASSLAPPGRGQGDIYF. In DNA, the CDR3 is TGTGCCAGCAGCTTAGCACCGCCCGGCAGGGGCCAGGGGGACATATATTTT.

The rearrangement uses TRBV25-1 and TRBJ2-1; the match to TRBD2 covers 7 bases. The length of the CDR3 is 11 residues. V was clipped by 6 bases and J by 8 bases; unmatched bases: 1. Germline assignment: CDR1 MGHDK and CDR2 SYGVNS. The CDR3 here is CASSGGYEQFF. As DNA, the CDR3 is TGTGCCAGCAGCGGGGGGTATGAGCAGTTCTTC.

The J gene is TRBJ2-1, the V gene TRBV27; perhaps TRBD2 as D (6 bases). In germline, CDR1 is MNHEY, CDR2 SMNVEV (reference sequence). Trimming pared 7 bases from V and 7 bases from J, leaving 23 bases between. CDR3 length: 16 residues. In DNA form, the CDR3 reads TGTGCCAGCACCTGGGGCGGGGCACCTCTAGGGAATGAGCAGTTCTTC. As protein: CASTWGGAPLGNEQFF.

This chain connects TRBV14 to TRBJ2-2; D ambiguous. The germline gives CDR1 SGHDN, CDR2 FVKESK. CDR3 length: 13 amino acids. The ends were cut back, 6 bases at V and 0 bases at J, with 5 bases in the middle. The CDR3 spells CASRHTNTGELFF. The CDR3 DNA is TGTGCCAGCAGACACACGAACACCGGGGAGCTGTTTTTT.

The V call is TRBV28, the J call TRBJ2-2, with 8 bases that match TRBD2. The CDR3 runs to 16 residues. CDR1 and CDR2 (germline): MDHEN, SYDVKM. Germline trimming cut 7 bases from V and 0 bases from J; bases unmatched to any gene: 7. The CDR3 bases are TGTGCCAGCACCCTGACTAGCGCGGCGAACACCGGGGAGCTGTTTTTT. Protein: CASTLTSAANTGELFF.

This clone was recorded only once. This chain uses TRBV7-9 with TRBJ2-2; TRBD2 aligns across 8 bases. Trimming cost V 3 bases and J 8 bases; bases outside gene matches: 11. The CDR3 consists of 16 residues. CDR1 and CDR2 (germline): SEHNR, FQNEAQ (reference sequence). The CDR3 sequence: CASSFPVTGGYGELFF. In DNA, the CDR3 is TGTGCCAGCAGCTTCCCGGTGACGGGAGGGTATGGGGAGCTGTTTTTT.

The chain is built from TRBV5-8 and TRBJ2-1, with 7 bases fitting TRBD2. This CDR3 has 14 residues. The ends lost 4 bases at V and 9 bases at J; junction bases unmatched: 10. Germline CDR1 is SGHTS and CDR2 is YDEGEE. The CDR3 sequence: CASSTREEEGEQFF. CDR3 sequence (DNA): TGTGCCAGCAGCACCCGGGAGGAAGAGGGTGAGCAGTTCTTC.

The rearrangement links TRBV6-4 to TRBJ2-1; 11 positions agree with TRBD2. Germline-derived CDR1 and CDR2 are MRHNA and SNTAGT. The ends lost 5 bases at V and 3 bases at J; junction bases unmatched: 6. The CDR3 is 16 residues long. CDR3 sequence (DNA): TGTGCCAGCAGTAAGACTAGCGGGAAGGTCTACAATGAGCAGTTCTTC. Amino acid sequence: CASSKTSGKVYNEQFF.

The rearrangement joins TRBV6-1 to TRBJ2-5; 9 bases fit TRBD1. This CDR3 region has 14 residues. Germline loops: CDR1 MNHNS, CDR2 SASEGT. V was pared by 2 bases and J by 7 bases, with 5 bases of the junction left unmatched. CDR3 bases: TGTGCCAGCAGTGAATGGGACAGGGCCCCGACCCAGTACTTC. This encodes CASSEWDRAPTQYF.

This chain links TRBV7-9 with TRBJ2-1, with TRBD2 matching 12 bases. Germline lookup yields CDR1 SEHNR and CDR2 FQNEAQ (reference sequence). J was trimmed by 15 bases and V by 4 bases; bases with no gene match: 7. The CDR3 covers 13 residues. The CDR3 loop reads CASSSTSGRGGFF. In DNA, the CDR3 is TGTGCCAGCAGCTCGACTAGCGGGAGAGGCGGGTTCTTC.

This rearrangement joins TRBV7-8 to TRBJ1-2; the D gene is possibly TRBD1 (5 bases). The CDR3 has 13 amino acids. The V end lost 5 bases, the J end lost 5 bases, and 12 bases lay between the germline ends. Germline V gene lookup returns CDR1 SGHVS and CDR2 FQNEAQ. The CDR3 protein is CASSQDTAYGYTF. DNA of the CDR3: TGTGCCAGCAGCCAGGACACAGCATATGGCTACACCTTC.

The rearrangement uses TRBV27 and TRBJ2-1; 10 nucleotides align to TRBD2. The V and J ends lost 5 bases and 5 bases, in that order; junction bases with no gene match: 6. Germline-derived CDR1 and CDR2 are MNHEY and SMNVEV (reference sequence). The CDR3 runs 15 residues. The CDR3 sequence: CASSLGTSVDNEQFF. The CDR3 region has the DNA TGTGCCAGCAGTCTCGGGACTAGCGTCGACAATGAGCAGTTCTTC.

This chain uses TRBV27 with TRBJ2-7, with 8 nucleotides matching TRBD2. The CDR3 covers 14 residues. Unmatched junction bases numbered 5, after V lost 5 bases and J lost 2 bases. The germline V gene has CDR1 MNHEY and CDR2 SMNVEV (reference sequence). This CDR3 reads CASSLTSGPYEQYF. The CDR3 bases are TGTGCCAGCAGTCTCACTAGCGGCCCCTACGAGCAGTACTTC.

This clone was detected only once. This chain uses TRBV25-1 with TRBJ2-2; D remains ambiguous. The CDR3 consists of 13 residues. Trimming left V 4 bases short and J 5 bases short, with 8 bases between. Germline assignment: CDR1 MGHDK and CDR2 SYGVNS. The CDR3 sequence: CASSALITGELFF. The CDR3, as DNA: TGTGCCAGCAGTGCCCTTATTACCGGGGAGCTGTTTTTT.

This rearrangement joins TRBV7-6 to TRBJ2-7; 7 bases fit TRBD2. Germline V gene sequence: CDR1 SGHVS, CDR2 FNYEAQ. CDR3 length: 15 residues. Trimming at V came to 5 bases and at J to 0 bases, leaving 7 bases not matched to a gene. The CDR3 spells CASSPNRDYSYEQYF. The CDR3, as DNA: TGTGCCAGCAGCCCCAACCGGGACTACTCCTACGAGCAGTACTTC.

The chain employs TRBV5-1 and TRBJ2-7; the match to TRBD2 covers 10 bases. Germline CDR1 is SGHRS and CDR2 is YFSETQ. The CDR3 is 16 residues long. After removal of 4 bases from V and 0 bases from J, the junction contained 7 bases not matched to a gene. The CDR3 DNA follows: TGCGCCAGCAGCGAAGCGGGACTAGCGAGCTCCTACGAGCAGTACTTC. Its protein product is CASSEAGLASSYEQYF.